Each of the 27 T cell receptor beta chains below was sequenced from the same sample in a study of T-cell memory formation after mild COVID-19. TCRdb reprocessed the 5' RACE reads with MiXCR, giving one entry per CDR3 protein. The sample holds 30,000 to 45,000 distinct CDR3 sequences; about an eighth are singletons and the top ten take under 30%. Sequencing used PBMCs or a T cell subset sorted from them (not recorded which). These receptor sequences come from a man between 18 and 29 years old who had mild COVID-19 (a few samples of this study predate the infection). Cell type and time point are not known.

This clonotype was recorded at least ten times. The chain uses TRBV4-1 and TRBJ1-2; D call uncertain. This CDR3 region has 12 residues. V was pared by 0 bases and J by 9 bases, with 8 bases between. CDR1 MGHRA and CDR2 YSYEKL come from the germline V gene. DNA for the CDR3: TGCGCCAGCAGCCAAGATGGCAGGAGCTACACCTTC. It translates to CASSQDGRSYTF.

This clonotype has only a few counts. CDR3 coding DNA: TGTGCCATCTGGACCCCCGGGGAATACGACTATGGCTACACCTTC. The encoded protein is CAIWTPGEYDYGYTF. The chain carries TRBV10-3 and TRBJ1-2; D gene uncertain. Germline loops: CDR1 ENHRY, CDR2 SYGVKD. V lost 8 bases and J 3 bases, leaving 19 bases between the germline ends. CDR3 length: 15 residues.

This clonotype occurred many times. V gene TRBV5-1 combines with J gene TRBJ2-1; TRBD2 might be the D (5 bases). The CDR3 has 15 residues. Trimming removed 0 bases from V and 6 bases from J, with 13 bases in between. The germline V gene encodes CDR1 SGHRS and CDR2 YFSETQ. The CDR3 DNA is TGCGCCAGCAGCTTGGCCGTTCTAGCAAGCAATGAGCAGTTCTTC. Protein sequence: CASSLAVLASNEQFF.

Judged by abundance, this clonotype is medium-sized. The chain combines TRBV27 with TRBJ2-5; TRBD1 is a possible D gene (5 bases). Germline-derived CDR1 and CDR2 are MNHEY and SMNVEV (reference sequence). The germline V and J ends were trimmed by 2 bases and 2 bases, with 9 bases remaining between them. The CDR3 extends over 14 amino acids. CDR3 bases: TGTGCCAGCAGTTTAGACAGCACACAAGAGACCCAGTACTTC. Translating gives CASSLDSTQETQYF.

The CDR3 region has the DNA TGTGCCAGCAGCCAAGATAACGGGACAGGGGCAGGAAACACCATATATTTT. Translating it yields CASSQDNGTGAGNTIYF. The chain combines TRBV14 with TRBJ1-3, with 10 bases identical to TRBD1. Unmatched junction bases numbered 6, after V lost 0 bases and J lost 4 bases. Germline assignment: CDR1 SGHDN and CDR2 FVKESK. The CDR3 is 17 residues long.

This clonotype has ten or more counts. This sequence joins TRBV19 and TRBJ1-1, with TRBD1 identical over 7 bases. V lost 5 bases, J lost 2 bases, and 11 bases stayed unmatched. Germline lookup yields CDR1 LNHDA and CDR2 SQIVND (reference sequence). The CDR3 length is 16 residues. DNA for the CDR3: TGTGCCAGTAGTTTTTCCGGGACAGCTCTTAACACTGAAGCTTTCTTT. Its protein product is CASSFSGTALNTEAFF.

This clonotype was found many times. The chain couples TRBV3-1 to TRBJ1-2; no clear D gene. Trimming stripped 3 bases from V and 0 bases from J, with 8 bases between. The CDR3 loop spans 14 amino acids. Germline loops: CDR1 LGHDT, CDR2 YNNKEL (reference sequence). CDR3 nucleotides: TGTGCCAGCAGCCAGGGGAAGCCTAACTATGGCTACACCTTC. Amino acids: CASSQGKPNYGYTF.

This clonotype was counted between two and nine times. The chain joins TRBV6-5 to TRBJ2-2; no definite D call. The V end was cut by 2 bases, the J end by 4 bases, with 8 bases between. The V gene's germline CDR1 is MNHEY and CDR2 SVGAGI. The CDR3 has 14 residues. The chain's CDR3 is CASSYQPGTGELFF. DNA for the CDR3: TGTGCCAGCAGTTACCAGCCGGGCACCGGGGAGCTGTTTTTT.

Many counts were recorded for this clonotype. The J gene is TRBJ2-2, the V gene TRBV5-1; 7 bases map to TRBD1. Germline loops: CDR1 SGHRS, CDR2 YFSETQ. The CDR3 is made up of 16 amino acids. V shed 2 bases, J shed 5 bases, and the junction held 9 bases outside the gene matches. The CDR3, as DNA: TGCGCCAGCAGCTTACTCTGGACAGGAACTACCGGGGAGCTGTTTTTT. Its protein is CASSLLWTGTTGELFF.

Many counts were recorded for this clonotype. This chain connects TRBV18 to TRBJ2-5; D is possibly TRBD1 or TRBD2 (5 bases each). This CDR3 region has 13 residues. In germline, CDR1 is KGHSH, CDR2 LQKENI. V lost 3 bases to trimming and J lost 4 bases, with 9 bases between them. In nucleotides, the CDR3 is TGTGCCAGCTCACCCGGGACCTCAGAGACCCAGTACTTC. Protein sequence: CASSPGTSETQYF.

Many counts were recorded for this clonotype. The V and J genes are TRBV16 and TRBJ2-7; D may be TRBD2 (6 bases). Trimming removed 4 bases at V and 6 bases at J, with 19 bases between. The CDR3 has 15 amino acids. Per the germline V gene, CDR1 is KGHSY and CDR2 is FQNENV. The CDR3 nucleotides are TGTGCCAGCAGCCCACGAGGAGAGGGAGGTGGCGAGCAGTACTTC. Amino acid sequence: CASSPRGEGGGEQYF.

This clonotype was counted ten times or more. The V and J genes are TRBV4-1 and TRBJ1-4, with a tentative D call TRBD1 (5 bases). The ends were cut back, 3 bases at V and 8 bases at J, with 16 bases in the middle. The CDR3 runs 15 residues. Germline CDR1 MGHRA, CDR2 YSYEKL. CDR3 nucleotide sequence: TGCGCCAGCAGCCATCCTACGGGACTCGGGGAAAAACTGTTTTTT. It specifies CASSHPTGLGEKLFF.

This clonotype was picked up a small number of times. A much larger clone differs from this one at a single base, so this may be a read error. This sequence joins TRBV11-1 and TRBJ2-2; D remains unclear. The germline gives CDR1 SGHAT, CDR2 FQDESV (reference sequence). V lost 8 bases and J 3 bases, leaving 13 bases between the germline ends. The CDR3 is 14 residues long. The CDR3 protein is CASSTGRYTGELFF. DNA of the CDR3: TGTGCCAGCTCCACCGGGCGATACACCGGGGAGCTGTTTTTT.

This clonotype was counted many times. CDR3 loop: CASSQETFPSTDTQYF. The CDR3 coding sequence is TGCGCCAGCAGCCAAGAGACCTTCCCTAGCACAGATACGCAGTATTTT. The chain is built from TRBV4-1 and TRBJ2-3; D is unresolved. Trimming cost V 0 bases and J 0 bases, with 10 bases left between them. CDR3 length: 16 residues. Germline values: CDR1 MGHRA, CDR2 YSYEKL.

At least ten counts were recorded for this clonotype. This sequence joins TRBV4-1 and TRBJ1-3; a possible D gene is TRBD1 (5 bases). This CDR3 contains 14 residues. CDR1 is MGHRA, CDR2 YSYEKL, per germline. Between the trimmed V and J ends, which lost 4 bases and 2 bases, there was a span of 9 bases. CDR3 DNA: TGCGCCAGCAGCCGGGGCTCAGCTGGAAACACCATATATTTT. Protein product: CASSRGSAGNTIYF.

This clonotype was seen only a few times. This rearrangement joins TRBV5-1 to TRBJ2-5, with 13 bases aligning to TRBD2. This CDR3 is 17 amino acids long. Germline CDR1 and CDR2: SGHRS and YFSETQ. J lost 5 bases, V lost 1 base, and 8 bases had no gene match. The CDR3 DNA reads TGCGCCAGCAGCTTGTGGACCCCGGGACTAGCGGGGGAGACCCAGTACTTC. Translated, it gives CASSLWTPGLAGETQYF. Variable domain in full (rest from reference TRBV5-1 and TRBJ2-5): KAGVTQTPRYLIKTRGQQVTLSCSPISGHRSVSWYQQTPGQGLQFLFEYFSETQRNKGNFPGRFSGRQFSNSRSEMNVSTLELGDSALYLCASSLWTPGLAGETQYFGPGTRLLVL.

The chain carries TRBV6-9 and TRBJ2-5; 7 nucleotides match TRBD1. From germline, CDR1 is MNHGY and CDR2 SVAAGI. The CDR3 has 15 amino acids. V trimming: 2 bases; J trimming: 2 bases; junction bases outside the gene matches: 5. DNA for the CDR3: TGTGCCAGCAGTTATAGGCCGGACAGGCAAGAGACCCAGTACTTC. Translated: CASSYRPDRQETQYF.

This clonotype was seen many times. V gene TRBV5-4 combines with J gene TRBJ2-3; perhaps TRBD1 as D (6 bases). Germline assignment: CDR1 SGHNT and CDR2 YYREEE (reference sequence). This CDR3 has 14 amino acids. V was pared by 4 bases and J by 5 bases, with 14 bases between. CDR3 sequence (DNA): TGTGCCAGCAGCCAAACCAAAGGGGGAGATACGCAGTATTTT. Amino acids: CASSQTKGGDTQYF.

This clonotype has a count of ten or more. The gene calls are TRBV10-1 and TRBJ2-3; D is tentatively TRBD1 or TRBD2 (5 bases each). CDR1 and CDR2 from the germline V gene are WNHNN and SYGVQD (reference sequence). V was clipped by 5 bases and J by 2 bases, with 17 bases between them. There are 16 residues in the CDR3. The CDR3 protein is CASSQTGTTDTDTQYF. In DNA form, the CDR3 reads TGCGCCAGCAGTCAAACCGGGACCACCGACACAGATACGCAGTATTTT.

This clonotype was counted at least ten times. The rearrangement joins TRBV5-1 to TRBJ2-5; a weak D match, TRBD2 (7 bases). The CDR3 is 14 residues long. Trimming left V 4 bases short and J 5 bases short, with 15 bases between. The V gene's germline CDR1 is SGHRS and CDR2 YFSETQ. CDR3 amino acids: CASSAKGGPETQYF. The CDR3 coding sequence is TGCGCCAGCAGCGCGAAGGGGGGGCCGGAGACCCAGTACTTC.

The rearrangement links TRBV20-1 to TRBJ2-5, with 8 bases that match TRBD2. V shed 5 bases, J shed 5 bases, and the junction held 13 bases outside the gene matches. This CDR3 region has 15 residues. The germline V gene has CDR1 DFQATT and CDR2 SNEGSKA (reference sequence). The CDR3 here is CSAASGGVGAETQYF. The CDR3 nucleotides read TGCAGTGCTGCATCGGGGGGGGTTGGGGCGGAGACCCAGTACTTC.

The table lists this clonotype with many counts. The gene calls are TRBV6-4 and TRBJ2-1; the match to TRBD2 covers 7 bases. Germline V gene data show CDR1 as MRHNA and CDR2 as SNTAGT. The CDR3 spans 14 residues. With V trimmed by 2 bases and J by 5 bases, 3 bases remained unmatched. The CDR3 DNA sequence: TGTGCCAGCAGTGACGGACTAGAAAACAATGAGCAGTTCTTC. Protein product: CASSDGLENNEQFF.

This clonotype has at least ten counts. This chain links TRBV25-1 with TRBJ2-3; D might be TRBD1 (5 bases). V was cut by 2 bases and J by 0 bases, with 15 bases left in between. Germline CDR1 reads MGHDK; CDR2 reads SYGVNS. The CDR3 covers 17 residues. CDR3 in amino acids: CASSEPWGRASTDTQYF. The CDR3 nucleotides read TGTGCCAGCAGTGAACCTTGGGGCAGGGCCAGCACAGATACGCAGTATTTT.

This clonotype was observed many times. The chain has TRBV12-3 or TRBV12-4 and TRBJ2-5, with D unresolved. This CDR3 has 14 amino acids. The V gene lost 1 base and the J gene lost 1 base, with 7 bases spanning the gap. CDR3 nucleotide sequence: TGTGCCAGCAGTTTAGTGGGCAGCCAAGAGACCCAGTACTTC. Residues: CASSLVGSQETQYF.

The rearrangement joins TRBV25-1 to TRBJ2-7, with 10 bases identical to TRBD1. V was clipped by 6 bases and J by 2 bases; unmatched bases: 7. Germline V gene data show CDR1 as MGHDK and CDR2 as SYGVNS. The CDR3 loop spans 15 amino acids. CDR3 protein: CASSRPGQGTYEQYF. CDR3 DNA: TGTGCCAGCAGCAGACCGGGACAGGGGACCTACGAGCAGTACTTC.

This clonotype was seen a handful of times. The rearrangement uses TRBV4-3 and TRBJ2-1; 7 positions agree with TRBD2. V trimming: 2 bases; J trimming: 7 bases; junction bases outside the gene matches: 5. CDR3 length equals 14 residues. In germline, CDR1 is LGHNA, CDR2 YSLEER. The CDR3 nucleotides are TGCGCCAGCAGCCAACTTACCGGGGGGAATGAGCAGTTCTTC. This encodes CASSQLTGGNEQFF.

This sequence joins TRBV3-1 and TRBJ2-5; D might be TRBD2 (6 bases). Germline CDR1 LGHDT, CDR2 YNNKEL (reference sequence). V shed 3 bases and J shed 5 bases, with 10 bases lying between them. This CDR3 contains 13 residues. In DNA form, the CDR3 reads TGTGCCAGCAGCCAGGGGAGGCGGGAGACCCAGTACTTC. Amino acid sequence: CASSQGRRETQYF.